This entry lists 25 T cell receptor beta chains sequenced from one sample in a study of blood T cell repertoires in COVID-19. Using immunoSEQ multiplex PCR, the repertoire was profiled, and TCRdb retains in-frame clones only, with some absent. The sample lists 240,000 or so clones, about 68% occurring once. The sample consisted of peripheral blood. These receptors were taken from an elderly woman with acute or convalescent COVID-19.

This chain uses TRBV19 with TRBJ2-7, with TRBD1 identical over 7 bases. V was pared by 6 bases and J by 5 bases, with 7 bases of the junction left unmatched. Germline V lookup: CDR1 LNHDA, CDR2 SQIVND (reference sequence). The CDR3 extends over 13 amino acids. In DNA form, the CDR3 reads TGTGCCAGTAGGCCGACAGGGATCCACGAGCAGTACTTC. Protein sequence: CASRPTGIHEQYF.

This sequence joins TRBV5-1 and TRBJ2-6, with D perhaps TRBD2 (6 bases). The V gene's germline CDR1 is SGHRS and CDR2 YFSETQ. The V and J ends lost 0 bases and 2 bases respectively, with 9 bases between them. The CDR3 contains 16 residues. DNA of the CDR3: TGCGCCAGCAGCTTGGCCGGCGGGGCTGGGGCCAACGTCCTGACTTTC. Its translation is CASSLAGGAGANVLTF. Using reference TRBV5-1 and TRBJ2-6 for the parts outside the CDR3, the full variable domain is KAGVTQTPRYLIKTRGQQVTLSCSPISGHRSVSWYQQTPGQGLQFLFEYFSETQRNKGNFPGRFSGRQFSNSRSEMNVSTLELGDSALYLCASSLAGGAGANVLTFGAGSRLTVL.

The count of this clone is one. The V gene is TRBV2, the J gene TRBJ1-2; D is perhaps TRBD1 (6 bases). The length of the CDR3 is 12 residues. The V end lost 6 bases, the J end lost 7 bases, and 12 bases lay between the germline ends. The V gene's germline CDR1 is SNHLY and CDR2 FYNNEI. The CDR3 DNA reads TGTGCCAGCAGCCCGGGACAATTTGGCTACACCTTC. Translation gives CASSPGQFGYTF.

This chain connects TRBV19 to TRBJ2-1, with 12 nucleotides matching TRBD2. V trimming: 3 bases; J trimming: 0 bases; junction bases outside the gene matches: 3. This CDR3 is 17 amino acids long. In germline, CDR1 is LNHDA, CDR2 SQIVND (reference sequence). CDR3 region: CASSMTSGSLSYNEQFF. Written as DNA, the CDR3 is TGTGCCAGTAGTATGACTAGCGGGAGCCTCTCCTACAATGAGCAGTTCTTC. Using reference TRBV19 and TRBJ2-1 for the parts outside the CDR3, the full variable domain is DGGITQSPKYLFRKEGQNVTLSCEQNLNHDAMYWYRQDPGQGLRLIYYSQIVNDFQKGDIAEGYSVSREKKESFPLTVTSAQKNPTAFYLCASSMTSGSLSYNEQFFGPGTRLTVL.

The V and J genes are TRBV7-2 and TRBJ2-5; a possible D gene is TRBD1 (6 bases). Germline V gene data show CDR1 as SGHTA and CDR2 as FQGNSA. V was cut by 1 base and J by 8 bases, with 14 bases left in between. The CDR3 covers 14 residues. The CDR3 reads CASSLGQGSNTQYF. The CDR3 DNA is TGTGCCAGCAGCTTAGGTCAGGGGAGTAATACCCAGTACTTC.

The V gene is TRBV2, the J gene TRBJ2-5; TRBD2 matches at 10 bases. Germline V lookup: CDR1 SNHLY, CDR2 FYNNEI. Trimming took 6 bases from V and 9 from J; bases not matched to a gene: 13. CDR3 length equals 15 residues. CDR3 protein: CASRISGGNPGAQYF. The CDR3 DNA sequence: TGTGCCAGCAGGATTAGCGGGGGGAACCCAGGAGCCCAGTACTTC.

The chain uses TRBV15 and TRBJ2-6; TRBD2 agrees at 7 bases. Germline V gene sequence: CDR1 LNHNV, CDR2 YYDKDF (reference sequence). V trimming: 5 bases; J trimming: 1 base; junction bases outside the gene matches: 8. This CDR3 has 17 amino acids. CDR3 in DNA: TGTGCCACCAGCGGGAGGGACTCATATTCTGGGGCCAACGTCCTGACTTTC. Translating gives CATSGRDSYSGANVLTF.

This clone was recorded at least ten times. The V and J genes are TRBV11-2 and TRBJ2-5; 12 positions match TRBD2. CDR1 and CDR2 (germline): SGHAT, FQNNGV. This CDR3 spans 16 amino acids. The ends lost 1 base at V and 3 bases at J; junction bases unmatched: 3. CDR3 residues: CASSLALAGGKETQYF. The DNA of the CDR3 is TGTGCCAGCAGCTTAGCACTAGCGGGGGGTAAAGAGACCCAGTACTTC.

The CDR3, as DNA: TGTGCCAGTCGACCTCCAGGGGGCGGCACTGAAGCTTTCTTT. It encodes CASRPPGGGTEAFF. V gene TRBV19 combines with J gene TRBJ1-1; 8 nucleotides match TRBD1. The CDR3 runs 14 residues. Looked up from germline, CDR1 is LNHDA and CDR2 is SQIVND (reference sequence). Trimming removed 8 bases from V and 4 bases from J; junction bases left unmatched: 9.

The rearrangement uses TRBV19 and TRBJ1-4, with 10 positions matching TRBD1. The ends lost 8 bases at V and 7 bases at J; junction bases unmatched: 7. CDR3 length: 14 amino acids. Germline V gene data show CDR1 as LNHDA and CDR2 as SQIVND (reference sequence). The CDR3 region is CASFDRGRGEKLFF. In DNA form, the CDR3 reads TGTGCCAGTTTTGACAGGGGGCGAGGTGAAAAACTGTTTTTT.

The chain recombines TRBV18 with TRBJ1-4; maybe TRBD1 (5 bases). Deletions cut 6 bases from V and 8 bases from J, with 13 bases between. CDR1 and CDR2 from the germline V gene are KGHSH and LQKENI. There are 13 residues in the CDR3. The CDR3: CASSPGDLEKLFF. DNA of the CDR3: TGTGCCAGCTCCCCTGGGGACTTGGAAAAACTGTTTTTT.

This clone appeared once. The V call is TRBV5-1, the J call TRBJ2-2; D call uncertain. CDR1 is SGHRS, CDR2 YFSETQ, per germline. Trimming stripped 5 bases from V and 5 bases from J, with 7 bases between. The CDR3 length is 12 residues. CDR3 protein: CASSILTGELFF. DNA for the CDR3: TGCGCCAGCAGTATTTTAACCGGGGAGCTGTTTTTT. The variable domain in full, with the rest retrieved from reference TRBV5-1 and TRBJ2-2, is KAGVTQTPRYLIKTRGQQVTLSCSPISGHRSVSWYQQTPGQGLQFLFEYFSETQRNKGNFPGRFSGRQFSNSRSEMNVSTLELGDSALYLCASSILTGELFFGEGSRLTVL.

CDR3 sequence reads: CASSAFGTVFEAFF. CDR3 in DNA: TGTGCCAGCAGTGCCTTTGGGACAGTCTTTGAAGCTTTCTTT. The chain recombines TRBV25-1 with TRBJ1-1, with 7 bases aligning to TRBD1. V was pared by 4 bases and J by 7 bases, with 9 bases of the junction left unmatched. In germline, CDR1 is MGHDK, CDR2 SYGVNS. This CDR3 is 14 amino acids long.

This chain links TRBV19 with TRBJ1-5, with 10 bases fitting TRBD1. With V trimmed by 5 bases and J by 6 bases, 7 bases remained unmatched. The CDR3 sequence is 15 residues long. Looked up from germline, CDR1 is LNHDA and CDR2 is SQIVND (reference sequence). The CDR3 reads CASSGRTGGSQPQHF. The CDR3 DNA reads TGTGCCAGTAGTGGGAGGACAGGGGGAAGTCAGCCCCAGCATTTT.

V and J are TRBV6-5 and TRBJ1-5, with D perhaps matching TRBD1 (5 bases). V was shortened by 3 bases and J by 7 bases, with 19 bases between the two germline ends. The CDR3 runs 16 residues. From germline, CDR1 is MNHEY and CDR2 SVGAGI. This chain's CDR3 is CASSYRAGAEGQPQHF. The CDR3 nucleotides are TGTGCCAGCAGTTATAGGGCTGGGGCGGAAGGCCAGCCCCAGCATTTT.

As concerns this clone: The sample carries other DNA sequences with the same CDR3. V and J are TRBV2 and TRBJ1-1; 10 bases align to TRBD1. This CDR3 comprises 15 residues. Germline V CDR1 and CDR2: SNHLY, FYNNEI. V lost 6 bases and J lost 1; bases outside the gene matches: 5. The CDR3 here is CASRSRTGGNTEAFF. The CDR3 DNA reads TGTGCCAGCAGATCTAGGACAGGGGGGAACACTGAAGCTTTCTTT.

This clone was seen just once. V is TRBV7-9 and J is TRBJ2-1; TRBD2 is a possible D gene (7 bases). CDR3 length equals 16 residues. Trimming took 5 bases from V and 7 from J, leaving 21 bases between them. The germline V gene has CDR1 SEHNR and CDR2 FQNEAQ (reference sequence). The DNA for the CDR3 is TGTGCCAGCAGCAAAAGTAGTCGGGGAGGGGGGAATGAGCAGTTCTTC. Protein sequence: CASSKSSRGGGNEQFF.

This clone was seen only a few times. This sequence joins TRBV2 and TRBJ1-2; D is uncertain. Per germline, CDR1 SNHLY and CDR2 FYNNEI. The V gene lost 7 bases and the J gene lost 3 bases, with 15 bases spanning the gap. The CDR3 contains 14 residues. The CDR3 loop reads CASIGIRSYYGYTF. Written as DNA, the CDR3 is TGTGCCAGCATCGGGATCAGGAGTTACTATGGCTACACCTTC.

The V and J genes are TRBV2 and TRBJ1-1; D is unclear. The CDR3 has 13 residues. Germline V CDR1 and CDR2: SNHLY, FYNNEI. V lost 4 bases and J 4 bases, leaving 10 bases between the germline ends. The CDR3 DNA follows: TGTGCCAGCAGTGCGGAGGGTCGCACTGAAGCTTTCTTT. Its translation is CASSAEGRTEAFF.

This clone appeared a few times. CDR3 DNA sequence: TGTGCCAGTAGCAACAGGGGGGCGAACACTGAAGCTTTCTTT. Residues: CASSNRGANTEAFF. This sequence joins TRBV19 and TRBJ1-1; 8 nucleotides align to TRBD1. V was clipped by 6 bases and J by 1 base; unmatched bases: 4. CDR3 size: 14 residues. CDR1 is LNHDA and CDR2 is SQIVND in the germline V gene (reference sequence).

The V gene is TRBV24-1, the J gene TRBJ2-1, with D unclear. The CDR3 is 13 amino acids. Trimming removed 4 bases at V and 5 bases at J, with 8 bases between. Looked up from germline, CDR1 is KGHDR and CDR2 is SFDVKD. The CDR3 DNA sequence: TGTGCCACCAGTGAGCGATTAAACAATGAGCAGTTCTTC. This sequence encodes CATSERLNNEQFF.

The chain has TRBV16 and TRBJ1-5; 9 nucleotides agree with TRBD1. Germline V gene lookup returns CDR1 KGHSY and CDR2 FQNENV. The CDR3 extends over 15 amino acids. V shed 4 bases and J 5 bases; nucleotides not matched to a gene: 6. The CDR3 bases are TGTGCCAGCAGCCGCCGGACAGGGGATGATCAGCCCCAGCATTTT. It is translated as CASSRRTGDDQPQHF.

V gene TRBV7-2 combines with J gene TRBJ2-3; D gene ambiguous. Germline V gives CDR1 SGHTA, CDR2 FQGNSA. The CDR3 runs 14 residues. V was clipped by 4 bases and J by 2 bases, with 10 bases between them. CDR3 loop: CASSSRAFTDTQYF. The CDR3 DNA follows: TGTGCCAGCAGCTCACGAGCCTTCACAGATACGCAGTATTTT.

This clone was detected a few times. The rearrangement uses TRBV18 and TRBJ2-7; D uncertain. CDR1 is KGHSH, CDR2 LQKENI, per germline. The CDR3 spans 11 residues. The V end was cut by 2 bases, the J end by 6 bases, with 5 bases between. CDR3 sequence: CASSPESEQYF. The CDR3 DNA is TGTGCCAGCTCACCAGAGAGCGAGCAGTACTTC.

The chain has TRBV15 and TRBJ2-7; 10 bases are a match to TRBD2. J lost 4 bases, V lost 0 bases, and 6 bases had no gene match. The germline CDR1 and CDR2 sequences are LNHNV and YYDKDF (reference sequence). CDR3 size: 16 residues. The CDR3 bases are TGTGCCACCAGCAGAGATCGAACTAGCGGGACTTACGAGCAGTACTTC. Amino acids: CATSRDRTSGTYEQYF.